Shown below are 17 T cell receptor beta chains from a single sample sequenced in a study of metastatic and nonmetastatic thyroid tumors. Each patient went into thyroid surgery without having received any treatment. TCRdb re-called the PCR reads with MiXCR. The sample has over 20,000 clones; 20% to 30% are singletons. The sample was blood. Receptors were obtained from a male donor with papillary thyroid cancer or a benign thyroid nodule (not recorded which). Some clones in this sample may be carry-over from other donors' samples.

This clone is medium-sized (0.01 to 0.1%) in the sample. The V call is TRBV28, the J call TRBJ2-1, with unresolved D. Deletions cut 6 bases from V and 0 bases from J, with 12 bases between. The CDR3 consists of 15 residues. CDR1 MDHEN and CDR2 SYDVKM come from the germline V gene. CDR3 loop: CASSLVPSSYNEQFF. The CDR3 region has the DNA TGTGCCAGCAGCCTCGTCCCTAGCTCCTACAATGAGCAGTTCTTC.

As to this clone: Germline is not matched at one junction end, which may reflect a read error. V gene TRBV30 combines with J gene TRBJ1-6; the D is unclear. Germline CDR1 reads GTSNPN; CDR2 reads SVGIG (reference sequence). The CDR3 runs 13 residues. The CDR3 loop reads CAWSVHGSSPIHF. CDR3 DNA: TGTGCCTGGAGTGTACATGGCTCCTCACCCATCCACTTT.

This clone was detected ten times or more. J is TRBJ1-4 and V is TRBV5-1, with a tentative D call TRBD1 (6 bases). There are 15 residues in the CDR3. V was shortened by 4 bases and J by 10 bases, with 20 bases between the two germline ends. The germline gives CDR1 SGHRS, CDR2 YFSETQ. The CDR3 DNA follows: TGCGCCAGCAGCCCAACAGGGAGGGACATGGGAAAACTGTTTTTT. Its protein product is CASSPTGRDMGKLFF.

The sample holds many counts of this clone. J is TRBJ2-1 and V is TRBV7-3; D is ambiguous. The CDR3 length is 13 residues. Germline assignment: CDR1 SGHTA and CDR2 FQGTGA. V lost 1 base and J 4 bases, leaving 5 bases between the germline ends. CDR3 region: CASSLNGYNEQFF. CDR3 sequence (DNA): TGTGCCAGCAGCTTAAACGGTTACAATGAGCAGTTCTTC.

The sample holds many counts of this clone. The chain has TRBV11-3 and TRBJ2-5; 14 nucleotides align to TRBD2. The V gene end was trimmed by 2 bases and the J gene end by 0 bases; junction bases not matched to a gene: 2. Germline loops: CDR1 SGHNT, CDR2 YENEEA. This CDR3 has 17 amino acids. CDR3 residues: CASSLRGLAGDQETQYF. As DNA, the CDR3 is TGTGCCAGCAGCTTAAGGGGACTAGCGGGGGACCAAGAGACCCAGTACTTC.

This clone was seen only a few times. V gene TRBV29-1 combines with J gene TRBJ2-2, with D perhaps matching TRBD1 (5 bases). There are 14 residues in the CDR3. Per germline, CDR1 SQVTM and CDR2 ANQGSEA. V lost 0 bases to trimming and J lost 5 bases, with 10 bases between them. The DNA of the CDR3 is TGCAGCGTTGAAGATGGGGCAGGGACCGGGGAGCTGTTTTTT. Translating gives CSVEDGAGTGELFF.

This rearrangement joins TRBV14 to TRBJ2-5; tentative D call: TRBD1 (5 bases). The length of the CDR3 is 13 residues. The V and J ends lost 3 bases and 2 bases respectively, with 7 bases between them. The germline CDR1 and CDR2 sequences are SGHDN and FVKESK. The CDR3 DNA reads TGTGCCAGCAGCCAGGGGCCTCAAGAGACCCAGTACTTC. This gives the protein CASSQGPQETQYF.

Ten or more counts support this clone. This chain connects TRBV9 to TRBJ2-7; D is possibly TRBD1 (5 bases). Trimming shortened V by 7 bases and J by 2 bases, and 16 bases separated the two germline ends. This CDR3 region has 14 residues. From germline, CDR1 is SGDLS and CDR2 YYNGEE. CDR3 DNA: TGTGCCAGCCGCAGGACACGCGTGACCTACGAGCAGTACTTC. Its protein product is CASRRTRVTYEQYF.

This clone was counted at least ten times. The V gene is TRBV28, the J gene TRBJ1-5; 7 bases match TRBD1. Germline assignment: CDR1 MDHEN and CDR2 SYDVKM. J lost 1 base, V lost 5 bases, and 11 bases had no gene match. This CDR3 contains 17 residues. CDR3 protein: CASSLTGRGGSNQPQHF. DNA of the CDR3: TGTGCCAGCAGTCTGACAGGGAGGGGTGGGAGCAATCAGCCCCAGCATTTT.

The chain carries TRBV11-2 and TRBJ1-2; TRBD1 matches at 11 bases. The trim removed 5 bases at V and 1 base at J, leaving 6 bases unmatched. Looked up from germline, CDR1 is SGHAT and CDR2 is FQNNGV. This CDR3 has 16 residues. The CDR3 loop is CASSRGTGGYNYGYTF. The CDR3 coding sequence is TGTGCCAGCAGCAGAGGGACAGGGGGATATAACTATGGCTACACCTTC.

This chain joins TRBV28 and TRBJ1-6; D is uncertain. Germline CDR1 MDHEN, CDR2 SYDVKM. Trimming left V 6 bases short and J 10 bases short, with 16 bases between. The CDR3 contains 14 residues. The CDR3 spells CASRTLFPTSPLHF. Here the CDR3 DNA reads TGTGCCAGCAGAACCCTGTTCCCCACCTCACCCCTCCACTTT.

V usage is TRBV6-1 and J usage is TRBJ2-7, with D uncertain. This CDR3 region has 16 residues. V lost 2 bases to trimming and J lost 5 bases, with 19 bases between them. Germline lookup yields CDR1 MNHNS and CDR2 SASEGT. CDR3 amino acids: CASSENFSETIDEQYF. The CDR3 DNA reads TGTGCCAGCAGTGAAAACTTTAGTGAAACGATTGACGAGCAGTACTTC.

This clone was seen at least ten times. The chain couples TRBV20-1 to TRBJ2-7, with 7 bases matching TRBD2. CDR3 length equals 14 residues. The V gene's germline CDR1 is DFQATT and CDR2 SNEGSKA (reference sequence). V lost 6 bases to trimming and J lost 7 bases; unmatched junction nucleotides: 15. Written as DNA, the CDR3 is TGCAGTGCCGTCCCCCTAGCGGAGTGGCGGGAGCAGTACTTC. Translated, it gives CSAVPLAEWREQYF.

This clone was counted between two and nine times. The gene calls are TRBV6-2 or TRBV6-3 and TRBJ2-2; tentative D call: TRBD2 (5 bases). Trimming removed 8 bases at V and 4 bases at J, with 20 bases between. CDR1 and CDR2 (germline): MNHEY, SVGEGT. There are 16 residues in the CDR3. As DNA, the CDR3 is TGTGCCAGCCTCCCCCGCGCTGGAGAGGGCACCGGGGAGCTGTTTTTT. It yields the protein CASLPRAGEGTGELFF.

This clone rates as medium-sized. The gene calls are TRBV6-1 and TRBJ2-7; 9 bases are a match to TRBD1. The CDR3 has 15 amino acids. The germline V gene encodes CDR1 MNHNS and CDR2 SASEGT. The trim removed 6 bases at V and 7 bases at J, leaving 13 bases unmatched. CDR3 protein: CASRHLRQGVNEQYF. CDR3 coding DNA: TGTGCCAGCAGACATCTCAGACAGGGGGTTAATGAGCAGTACTTC.

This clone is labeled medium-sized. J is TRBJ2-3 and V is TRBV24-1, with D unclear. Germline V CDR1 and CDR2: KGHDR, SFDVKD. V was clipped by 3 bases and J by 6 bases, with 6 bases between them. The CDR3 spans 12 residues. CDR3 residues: CATSDTKDTQYF. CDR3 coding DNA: TGTGCCACCAGTGATACCAAGGATACGCAGTATTTT.

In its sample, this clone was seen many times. The CDR3 DNA reads as TGTGCCAGCAGCTTACCCGGGACGGCTGAAAACACCATATATTTT. Protein product: CASSLPGTAENTIYF. J is TRBJ1-3 and V is TRBV7-8, with a possible D match to TRBD1 (5 bases). The CDR3 covers 15 residues. Germline loops: CDR1 SGHVS, CDR2 FQNEAQ. Trimming removed 2 bases at V and 6 bases at J, with 14 bases between.